The 31 T cell receptor beta chains presented below share a single source sample, sequenced in a study of blood T cell repertoires in COVID-19. The protocol was immunoSEQ multiplex PCR, while the TCRdb copy is restricted to in-frame clones and leaves out a portion. The sample records roughly 180,000 clones, almost 80% being singletons. The sample comprised peripheral blood. Every receptor here comes from a man in his fifties or sixties with active or convalescent COVID-19.

This chain's CDR3 is CASSGLAGAYNEQFF. As DNA, the CDR3 is TGTGCCAGCAGCGGACTAGCGGGGGCCTACAATGAGCAGTTCTTC. The chain joins TRBV2 to TRBJ2-1; 13 bases align to TRBD2. The germline gives CDR1 SNHLY, CDR2 FYNNEI. V gave up 6 bases and J gave up 2 bases; unmatched junction bases: 1. The CDR3 is made up of 15 amino acids. Supplemented by reference TRBV2 and TRBJ2-1, the full variable domain reads EPEVTQTPSHQVTQMGQEVILRCVPISNHLYFYWYRQILGQKVEFLVSFYNNEISEKSEIFDDQFSVERPDGSNFTLKIRSTKLEDSAMYFCASSGLAGAYNEQFFGPGTRLTVL.

The gene calls are TRBV29-1 and TRBJ1-1; unclear D gene. This CDR3 spans 12 amino acids. CDR1 SQVTM and CDR2 ANQGSEA come from the germline V gene. The V and J ends lost 7 bases and 0 bases respectively, with 9 bases between them. The CDR3 DNA is TGCAGCGCCGGCACACTGAACACTGAAGCTTTCTTT. Amino acids: CSAGTLNTEAFF.

V gene TRBV5-1 combines with J gene TRBJ2-7, with TRBD2 matching over 7 bases. The CDR3 consists of 14 residues. Germline V gives CDR1 SGHRS, CDR2 YFSETQ. V trimming: 3 bases; J trimming: 2 bases; junction bases outside the gene matches: 5. In DNA, the CDR3 is TGCGCCAGCAGCTCGGGCGGGGGAGCCTACGAGCAGTACTTC. Translating gives CASSSGGGAYEQYF. Drawing the rest from reference TRBV5-1 and TRBJ2-7, the complete variable domain is KAGVTQTPRYLIKTRGQQVTLSCSPISGHRSVSWYQQTPGQGLQFLFEYFSETQRNKGNFPGRFSGRQFSNSRSEMNVSTLELGDSALYLCASSSGGGAYEQYFGPGTRLTVT.

The chain recombines TRBV7-9 with TRBJ2-1; D gene uncertain. Deletions cut 1 base from V and 15 bases from J, with 13 bases between. The germline CDR1 and CDR2 sequences are SEHNR and FQNEAQ (reference sequence). The CDR3 extends over 12 amino acids. The CDR3: CASSLDTVSRFF. The CDR3 nucleotides are TGTGCCAGCAGCTTAGATACGGTGAGCCGGTTCTTC.

The table lists this clone with a few counts. This chain links TRBV28 with TRBJ2-1, with 7 bases that match TRBD1. Germline V gene data show CDR1 as MDHEN and CDR2 as SYDVKM. J lost 1 base, V lost 6 bases, and 6 bases had no gene match. CDR3 length equals 15 residues. The CDR3 loop reads CASSATGQSYNEQFF. CDR3 bases: TGTGCCAGCAGCGCAACGGGACAGTCCTACAATGAGCAGTTCTTC. The variable domain in full, completed from reference TRBV28 and TRBJ2-1, reads DVKVTQSSRYLVKRTGEKVFLECVQDMDHENMFWYRQDPGLGLRLIYFSYDVKMKEKGDIPEGYSVSREKKERFSLILESASTNQTSMYLCASSATGQSYNEQFFGPGTRLTVL.

The V call is TRBV6-5, the J call TRBJ1-3; D perhaps matches TRBD1 (6 bases). This CDR3 is 15 amino acids long. Looked up from germline, CDR1 is MNHEY and CDR2 is SVGAGI. V was shortened by 6 bases and J by 2 bases, with 14 bases between the two germline ends. In nucleotides, the CDR3 is TGTGCCAGCAGCCCCCCCGGGGGGCCTGGAAACACCATATATTTT. Amino acids: CASSPPGGPGNTIYF.

A remark on this clone: A much larger clone is a single base away; this may be a read error. Other DNA sequences in this sample translate to the same CDR3. The chain joins TRBV7-9 to TRBJ2-7; TRBD1 might be the D (5 bases). The CDR3 is made up of 13 amino acids. Trimming cost V 4 bases and J 4 bases, with 11 bases left between them. Germline loops: CDR1 SEHNR, CDR2 FQNEAQ (reference sequence). This chain's CDR3 is CASSSTVSYEQYF. The CDR3 coding sequence is TGTGCCAGCAGCTCGACAGTCTCTTACGAGCAGTACTTC.

This clone has only a few counts. The chain has TRBV12-3 or TRBV12-4 and TRBJ1-2, with unresolved D. Trimming took 2 bases from V and 5 from J, leaving 9 bases between them. The CDR3 is made up of 13 amino acids. The CDR3 DNA follows: TGTGCCAGCAGTTTAAGTTTTAGATATGGCTACACCTTC. Translating gives CASSLSFRYGYTF.

In this sample, this clone turned up once. This chain links TRBV27 with TRBJ1-6; D is ambiguous. Per germline, CDR1 MNHEY and CDR2 SMNVEV (reference sequence). This CDR3 is built from 14 residues. The V end lost 2 bases, the J end lost 10 bases, and 12 bases lay between the germline ends. The CDR3 DNA reads TGTGCCAGCAGTTTAGTCCTCCCGAGGTCACCCCTCCACTTT. Its protein is CASSLVLPRSPLHF.

The chain carries TRBV24-1 and TRBJ1-5; 8 bases fit TRBD1. Germline V CDR1 and CDR2: KGHDR, SFDVKD. With 8 bases clipped from V and 2 bases from J, the junction kept 19 bases outside the gene matches. This CDR3 region has 19 residues. DNA for the CDR3: TGTGCCACCACCCGCCGGACAGGGACTCCTAATGGGCGCAATCAGCCCCAGCATTTT. Translated: CATTRRTGTPNGRNQPQHF.

The chain uses TRBV28 and TRBJ1-5, with D possibly TRBD1 on 6 matching bases. The ends were cut back, 6 bases at V and 6 bases at J, with 15 bases in the middle. This CDR3 spans 14 amino acids. The germline V gene encodes CDR1 MDHEN and CDR2 SYDVKM. CDR3 protein: CASSYYAGAQPQHF. Written as DNA, the CDR3 is TGTGCCAGCAGCTATTACGCGGGGGCTCAGCCCCAGCATTTT.

A note on this clone: Additional DNA sequences in this sample encode the identical CDR3. The chain combines TRBV29-1 with TRBJ2-1; D uncertain. CDR3 length: 12 amino acids. V lost 4 bases and J lost 5, with 9 bases in between. Germline V lookup: CDR1 SQVTM, CDR2 ANQGSEA. The chain's CDR3 is CSVGSVHNEQFF. The CDR3 DNA sequence: TGCAGCGTTGGAAGCGTCCACAATGAGCAGTTCTTC.

The rearrangement links TRBV6-4 to TRBJ2-7; 7 bases are a match to TRBD1. The CDR3 covers 14 residues. The germline V gene encodes CDR1 MRHNA and CDR2 SNTAGT. J gave up 5 bases and V 6 bases, and 10 bases lay outside the gene matches. The CDR3 spells CASSPPLDRDEQYF. The CDR3 nucleotides are TGTGCCAGCAGCCCTCCTTTAGACAGGGACGAGCAGTACTTC.

The rearrangement links TRBV5-6 to TRBJ1-1; no clear D. This CDR3 region has 14 residues. Germline V gives CDR1 SGHDT, CDR2 YYEEEE. Trimming shortened V by 0 bases and J by 0 bases, and 6 bases separated the two germline ends. CDR3 residues: CASSLDTVNTEAFF. As DNA, the CDR3 is TGTGCCAGCAGCTTGGATACAGTGAACACTGAAGCTTTCTTT.

This rearrangement joins TRBV10-3 to TRBJ1-5, with D possibly TRBD1 on 5 matching bases. The V gene lost 0 bases and the J gene lost 7 bases, with 13 bases spanning the gap. The CDR3 loop spans 15 amino acids. Germline CDR1 is ENHRY and CDR2 is SYGVKD. The CDR3 protein is CAISESVVRGQPQHF. DNA of the CDR3: TGTGCCATCAGTGAGTCGGTAGTCCGGGGGCAGCCCCAGCATTTT.

CDR3 in DNA: TGTGCCAGCAGCTTAGGTAGGGGGCCGCAAGGCACAGATACGCAGTATTTT. It codes for CASSLGRGPQGTDTQYF. The chain couples TRBV7-2 to TRBJ2-3; 7 bases are a match to TRBD1. The CDR3 length is 17 residues. With V trimmed by 1 base and J by 1 base, 8 bases remained unmatched. CDR1 SGHTA and CDR2 FQGNSA come from the germline V gene.

This clone was observed a few times. The DNA of the CDR3 is TGTGCCAGCAGTTACGGGGGGGCATCTAAAGAGCAGTACTTC. Protein product: CASSYGGASKEQYF. The gene calls are TRBV6-5 and TRBJ2-7; a possible D gene is TRBD2 (7 bases). There are 14 residues in the CDR3. Per the germline V gene, CDR1 is MNHEY and CDR2 is SVGAGI. With 2 bases removed from V and 7 bases from J, the gap between germline ends came to 15 bases.

This clone showed up just once. The CDR3 DNA reads TGTGCCAGCAGCTTGAAGGGGAGGGCCAACACTGAAGCTTTCTTT. Its translation: CASSLKGRANTEAFF. The chain is built from TRBV5-8 and TRBJ1-1; a possible D gene is TRBD1 (5 bases). Trimming stripped 1 base from V and 2 bases from J, with 12 bases between. The length of the CDR3 is 15 residues. Germline V lookup: CDR1 SGHTS, CDR2 YDEGEE. The full variable domain, in which reference TRBV5-8 and TRBJ1-1 provide the parts outside the CDR3, is EAGVTQSPTHLIKTRGQQATLRCSPISGHTSVYWYQQALGLGLQFLLWYDEGEERNRGNFPPRFSGRQFPNYSSELNVNALELEDSALYLCASSLKGRANTEAFFGQGTRLTVV.

The chain combines TRBV27 with TRBJ1-5, with 10 nucleotides matching TRBD1. V lost 4 bases to trimming and J lost 6 bases; unmatched junction nucleotides: 6. From germline, CDR1 is MNHEY and CDR2 SMNVEV (reference sequence). The CDR3 covers 15 residues. In nucleotides, the CDR3 is TGTGCCAGCAGTTCCCGGACAGGGGGGTTTCAGCCCCAGCATTTT. It is translated as CASSSRTGGFQPQHF.

This clone was detected only once. The chain joins TRBV7-3 to TRBJ2-1; a possible D gene is TRBD2 (6 bases). The CDR3 runs 13 residues. Germline V gene lookup returns CDR1 SGHTA and CDR2 FQGTGA. V was pared by 4 bases and J by 9 bases, with 13 bases between. The CDR3 coding sequence is TGTGCCAGCAGCTCATCGCGGGACGGTGAGCAGTTCTTC. It is translated as CASSSSRDGEQFF.

This sequence joins TRBV5-4 and TRBJ2-7; weak D call: TRBD1 (5 bases). V lost 4 bases to trimming and J lost 2 bases, with 16 bases between them. The CDR3 is 15 amino acids. Germline V lookup: CDR1 SGHNT, CDR2 YYREEE (reference sequence). In DNA, the CDR3 is TGTGCCAGCAGCCCGGCGTCAGGCAGGGCCTACGAGCAGTACTTC. This encodes CASSPASGRAYEQYF.

This chain uses TRBV5-5 with TRBJ2-1; TRBD2 matches at 12 bases. V gave up 4 bases and J gave up 8 bases; unmatched junction bases: 7. CDR1 is SGHKS, CDR2 YYEKEE, per germline (reference sequence). This CDR3 has 15 amino acids. The CDR3 is CASSLLAGGPDEQFF. The CDR3 coding sequence is TGTGCCAGCAGCCTTCTAGCGGGAGGGCCCGATGAGCAGTTCTTC.

The chain links TRBV3-1 (or the pseudogene TRBV3-2) to TRBJ2-1; D not certain. The CDR3 sequence is 15 residues long. V dropped 1 base and J dropped 0 bases, with 7 bases sitting between them. Germline V gives CDR1 LGHDT, CDR2 YNNKEL (reference sequence). The CDR3 DNA reads TGTGCCAGCAGCCAAGGCAGGTACTCCTACAATGAGCAGTTCTTC. Its translation is CASSQGRYSYNEQFF.

This chain uses TRBV6-5 with TRBJ2-3, with D perhaps matching TRBD2 (6 bases). Germline V CDR1 and CDR2: MNHEY, SVGAGI. The CDR3 spans 14 residues. Between the trimmed V and J ends, which lost 6 bases and 4 bases, there was a span of 14 bases. In nucleotides, the CDR3 is TGTGCCAGCAGACGGGAGACGGCTGCAGATACGCAGTATTTT. It encodes CASRRETAADTQYF.

The chain couples TRBV7-8 to TRBJ1-3; D unresolved. The length of the CDR3 is 15 residues. V dropped 5 bases and J dropped 7 bases, with 18 bases sitting between them. CDR1 SGHVS and CDR2 FQNEAQ come from the germline V gene. CDR3 bases: TGTGCCAGCAGCCCAGAGGACGGTCCGGGGAACACCATATATTTT. This gives the protein CASSPEDGPGNTIYF. The complete variable domain, with remaining parts taken from reference TRBV7-8 and TRBJ1-3, reads GAGVSQSPRYKVAKRGQDVALRCDPISGHVSLFWYQQALGQGPEFLTYFQNEAQLDKSGLPSDRFFAERPEGSVSTLKIQRTQQEDSAVYLCASSPEDGPGNTIYFGEGSWLTVV.

The CDR3 reads CASGFGQNTEAFF. Here the CDR3 DNA reads TGTGCTAGTGGTTTCGGACAGAACACTGAAGCTTTCTTT. The rearrangement uses TRBV12-5 and TRBJ1-1, with a tentative D call TRBD1 (5 bases). This CDR3 is 13 amino acids long. Trimming cost V 3 bases and J 1 base, with 6 bases left between them. Germline assignment: CDR1 LGHNT and CDR2 FRNRAP.

The rearrangement joins TRBV5-1 to TRBJ2-2; the D gene is possibly TRBD2 (6 bases). The germline V gene encodes CDR1 SGHRS and CDR2 YFSETQ. The CDR3 is made up of 14 amino acids. Deletions cut 5 bases from V and 6 bases from J, with 14 bases between. DNA of the CDR3: TGCGCCAGCAGACCCCGACTAGACTCCGGGGAGCTGTTTTTT. Its translation: CASRPRLDSGELFF.

The chain couples TRBV24-1 to TRBJ2-4, with 14 bases identical to TRBD2. V shed 3 bases, J shed 6 bases, and the junction held 6 bases outside the gene matches. Germline CDR1 KGHDR, CDR2 SFDVKD. This CDR3 has 17 amino acids. The CDR3: CATSDPGTSGSGNIQYF. CDR3 in DNA: TGTGCCACCAGTGATCCCGGGACTAGCGGGAGTGGAAACATTCAGTACTTC.

This sequence joins TRBV20-1 and TRBJ2-1; D remains ambiguous. The CDR3 is 11 residues long. Germline V gene sequence: CDR1 DFQATT, CDR2 SNEGSKA (reference sequence). The ends were cut back, 4 bases at V and 2 bases at J, with 3 bases in the middle. The CDR3 nucleotides read TGCAGTGCTACAGCCTACAATGAGCAGTTCTTC. Residues: CSATAYNEQFF.

The chain recombines TRBV7-2 with TRBJ2-3; 7 positions agree with TRBD1. CDR1 is SGHTA, CDR2 FQGNSA, per germline. The V segment lost 6 bases and the J segment 2 bases; nucleotides outside the gene matches: 5. The CDR3 runs to 14 residues. This CDR3 is CASREQGLTDTQYF. The CDR3 DNA reads TGTGCCAGCAGGGAACAGGGGCTCACAGATACGCAGTATTTT.

J is TRBJ2-1 and V is TRBV3-1 (or the pseudogene TRBV3-2); 8 nucleotides align to TRBD2. This CDR3 has 12 residues. V lost 4 bases and J lost 10; bases outside the gene matches: 3. Looked up from germline, CDR1 is LGHDT and CDR2 is YNNKEL (reference sequence). The DNA for the CDR3 is TGTGCCAGCAGCCTCCAGCGGGAGGAGCAGTTCTTC. This gives the protein CASSLQREEQFF.